The entry that follows covers one T cell receptor (beta chain) sequence. Its antigen is unidentified. Sample time point: week 11, during vaccination. All doses held 300 ug of mutant IDH1 20-mer peptide, with topical imiquimod. The sample belongs to a study of a mutant IDH1 vaccine in newly diagnosed glioma. Study details: At weeks 1, 3, 5, 7, 11, 15, 19 and 23, patients received a vaccination, eight in all. The therapy given earlier, which was standard therapy, consisted of radiotherapy, temozolomide, or both, and most of the patients received both.

The data were produced by immunoSEQ multiplex PCR, yet TCRdb's version contains in-frame clones alone and is incomplete. The data show some 130,000 clones, roughly 78% seen once. This CDR3 is 15 amino acids long. Trimming stripped 7 bases from V and 5 bases from J, with 19 bases between. Germline V gene data show CDR1 as SGHTA and CDR2 as FQGNSA. The rearrangement joins TRBV7-2 to TRBJ2-3; possibly TRBD1 for D (7 bases). This TCR derives from a man aged 35-49 years with glioma. This sample comprised PBMCs, obtained from a glioma patient whose treatment included an IDH1 peptide vaccine. CDR3 protein: CASTLSRGVGDTQYF. The CDR3 DNA follows: TGTGCCAGCACCCTGTCCAGGGGGGTGGGAGATACGCAGTATTTT.